The 9 T cell receptor beta chains presented below share a single source sample, sequenced in a study of T cells expressing NK-cell markers. From the 5' RACE reads, TCRdb lists one entry per CDR3 protein and no DNA. This sample's table reports 500,000 to 700,000 distinct CDR3 sequences. The sequenced sample was blood T cells: a sorted CD56 or NKG2C T cell subset, CD4+ or CD8+ T cells, or bulk PBMC T cells (not recorded which). The receptors originated from a man aged 18-30 years in good health.

CDR3 sequence: CASSVGTGNEQFF. The rearrangement links TRBV6-5 to TRBJ2-1; as DNA is missing, the TRBD1 call by TCRdb cannot be tested. There are 13 residues in the CDR3. Germline loops: CDR1 MNHEY, CDR2 SVGAGI.

The chain employs TRBV5-1 and TRBJ1-5. The germline CDR1 and CDR2 sequences are SGHRS and YFSETQ. The CDR3 contains 13 residues. CDR3 region: CASSLAPNQPQHF.

V usage is TRBV27 and J usage is TRBJ2-7; TCRdb's D gene call, TRBD2, goes unchecked for lack of DNA. CDR1 and CDR2 (germline): MNHEY, SMNVEV (reference sequence). The CDR3 loop spans 19 amino acids. CDR3 sequence: CASSLRVGRVAGGVYEQYF.

The chain recombines TRBV12-3 or TRBV12-4 with TRBJ1-4; the D call from TCRdb, TRBD1, cannot be confirmed without DNA. The CDR3 is 13 amino acids. CDR3 sequence reads: CASSLRSPWRLFF.

V usage is TRBV6-5 and J usage is TRBJ2-3; TCRdb selects TRBD1, and the lack of DNA leaves this call unchecked. The CDR3 extends over 16 amino acids. CDR1 and CDR2 from the germline V gene are MNHEY and SVGAGI. The CDR3 here is CASSSLQGVFTDTQYF.

The CDR3 protein is CASRTSVGELFF. The V call is TRBV12-3 or TRBV12-4, the J call TRBJ2-2. This CDR3 has 12 residues.

The chain carries TRBV10-1 and TRBJ2-3. The CDR3 covers 15 residues. Germline V gene sequence: CDR1 WNHNN, CDR2 SYGVQD (reference sequence). CDR3 amino acids: CASSDGQAGRDTQYF.

This CDR3 is CASSFGLATDTQYF. This chain connects TRBV3-1 to TRBJ2-3. Germline loops: CDR1 LGHDT, CDR2 YNNKEL (reference sequence). The CDR3 has 14 residues.

The V and J genes are TRBV20-1 and TRBJ2-1; TCRdb's D gene call, TRBD2, goes unchecked for lack of DNA. Germline CDR1 and CDR2: DFQATT and SNEGSKA (reference sequence). The CDR3 totals 19 residues. The CDR3 sequence: CSAREPTGLAGSRSNEQFF.